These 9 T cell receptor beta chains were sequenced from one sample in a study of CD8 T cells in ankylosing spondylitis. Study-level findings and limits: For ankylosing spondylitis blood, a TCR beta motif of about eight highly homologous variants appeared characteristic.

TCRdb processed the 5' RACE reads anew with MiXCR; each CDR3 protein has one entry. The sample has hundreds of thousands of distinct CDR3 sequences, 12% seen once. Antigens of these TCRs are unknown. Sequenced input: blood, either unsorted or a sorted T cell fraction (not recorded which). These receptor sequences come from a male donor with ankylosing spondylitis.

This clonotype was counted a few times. CDR3 protein: CSASFPVAETQYF. In DNA form, the CDR3 reads TGCAGTGCTAGTTTCCCGGTTGCGGAGACCCAGTACTTC. The chain has TRBV20-1 and TRBJ2-5, with D unclear. Germline V gene lookup returns CDR1 DFQATT and CDR2 SNEGSKA (reference sequence). This CDR3 spans 13 amino acids. The V and J ends lost 3 bases and 5 bases respectively, with 13 bases between them.

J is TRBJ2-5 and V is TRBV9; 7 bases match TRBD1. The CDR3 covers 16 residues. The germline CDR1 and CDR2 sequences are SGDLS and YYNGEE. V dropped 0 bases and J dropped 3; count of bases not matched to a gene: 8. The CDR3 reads CASSVAGSGGKETQYF. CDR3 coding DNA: TGTGCCAGCAGCGTAGCAGGGTCAGGGGGTAAAGAGACCCAGTACTTC.

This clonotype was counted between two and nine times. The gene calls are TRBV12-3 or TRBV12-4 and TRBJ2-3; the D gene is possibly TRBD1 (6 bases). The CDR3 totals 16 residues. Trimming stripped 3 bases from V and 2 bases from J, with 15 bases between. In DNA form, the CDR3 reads TGTGCCAGCAGTTTGTTCCGGGACATTTACACAGATACGCAGTATTTT. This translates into CASSLFRDIYTDTQYF.

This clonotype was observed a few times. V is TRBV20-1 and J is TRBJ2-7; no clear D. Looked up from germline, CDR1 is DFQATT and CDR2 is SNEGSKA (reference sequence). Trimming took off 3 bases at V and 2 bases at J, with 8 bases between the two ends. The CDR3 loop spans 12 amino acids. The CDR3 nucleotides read TGCAGTGCTAGCTCCGTGCCCTACGAGCAGTACTTC. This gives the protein CSASSVPYEQYF.

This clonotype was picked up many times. CDR3 loop: CASSLASPGQQETQYF. DNA of the CDR3: TGTGCCAGCAGTTTAGCGAGTCCGGGACAGCAAGAGACCCAGTACTTC. V usage is TRBV12-3 or TRBV12-4 and J usage is TRBJ2-5; 7 bases map to TRBD1. V lost 0 bases and J lost 2; bases outside the gene matches: 6. CDR3 length equals 16 residues.

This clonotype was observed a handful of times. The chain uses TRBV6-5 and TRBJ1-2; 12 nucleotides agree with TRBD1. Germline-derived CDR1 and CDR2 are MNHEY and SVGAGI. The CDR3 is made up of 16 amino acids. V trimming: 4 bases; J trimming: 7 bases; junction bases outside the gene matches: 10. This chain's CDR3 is CASSLPGQGARSGYTF. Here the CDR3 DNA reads TGTGCCAGCAGTTTGCCGGGACAGGGGGCCAGATCTGGCTACACCTTC.

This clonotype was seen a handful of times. The CDR3 DNA follows: TGTGCCAGCAGCTTGGAAGGTCTGGTGGGTCTGGGCTACACCTTC. Protein product: CASSLEGLVGLGYTF. The chain has TRBV5-5 and TRBJ1-2; D is unresolved. The CDR3 is made up of 15 amino acids. Germline CDR1 SGHKS, CDR2 YYEKEE (reference sequence). Deletions cut 0 bases from V and 8 bases from J, with 17 bases between.

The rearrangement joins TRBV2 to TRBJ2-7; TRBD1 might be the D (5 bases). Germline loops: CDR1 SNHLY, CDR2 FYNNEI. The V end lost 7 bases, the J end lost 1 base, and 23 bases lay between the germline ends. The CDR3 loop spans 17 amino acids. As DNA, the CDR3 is TGTGCCAGCATGTATCGCCAGACAGCCCTTAGTTCCTACGAGCAGTACTTC. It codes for CASMYRQTALSSYEQYF.

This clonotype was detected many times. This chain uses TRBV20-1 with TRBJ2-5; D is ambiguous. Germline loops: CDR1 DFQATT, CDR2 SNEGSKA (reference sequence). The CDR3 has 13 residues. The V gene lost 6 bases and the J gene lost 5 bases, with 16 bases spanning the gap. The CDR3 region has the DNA TGCAGTGCCCAGGACCTAGGTCGTGAGACCCAGTACTTC. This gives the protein CSAQDLGRETQYF.